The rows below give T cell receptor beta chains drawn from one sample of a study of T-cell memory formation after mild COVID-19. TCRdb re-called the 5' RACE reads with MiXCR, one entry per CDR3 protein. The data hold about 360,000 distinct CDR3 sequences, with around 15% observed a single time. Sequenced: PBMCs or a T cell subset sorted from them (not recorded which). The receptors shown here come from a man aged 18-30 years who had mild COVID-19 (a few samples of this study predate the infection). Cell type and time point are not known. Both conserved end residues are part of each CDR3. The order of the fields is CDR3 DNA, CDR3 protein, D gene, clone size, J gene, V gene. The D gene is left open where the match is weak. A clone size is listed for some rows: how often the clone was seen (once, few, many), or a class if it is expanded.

CDR3 DNA: TGTGCCAGCAGCCGGGGGGCCACCGGGGAGCTGTTTTTT; CDR3 protein: CASSRGATGELFF; D gene: -; clone size: few; J gene: TRBJ2-2; V gene: TRBV7-6
CDR3 DNA: TGTGCCAGCAGCCTAATGGGGGTCCCCCAGAACACTGAAGCTTTCTTT; CDR3 protein: CASSLMGVPQNTEAFF; D gene: -; clone size: -; J gene: TRBJ1-1; V gene: TRBV7-2
CDR3 DNA: TGCGCCAGCAGCCAAGACCAGGGGCATGAAAAACTGTTTTTT; CDR3 protein: CASSQDQGHEKLFF; D gene: -; clone size: few; J gene: TRBJ1-4; V gene: TRBV4-3
CDR3 DNA: TGCAGTGCTAGGGGACAGGAAAACTCTGGGGCCAACGTCCTGACTTTC; CDR3 protein: CSARGQENSGANVLTF; D gene: TRBD1; clone size: many; J gene: TRBJ2-6; V gene: TRBV20-1
CDR3 DNA: TGTGCCAGTTCCACGGGGTCCAATAGCAATCAGCCCCAGCATTTT; CDR3 protein: CASSTGSNSNQPQHF; D gene: -; clone size: -; J gene: TRBJ1-5; V gene: TRBV18
CDR3 DNA: TGTGCCAGCAGCTTATCAGCGGGGCGGAACACCGGGGAGCTGTTTTTT; CDR3 protein: CASSLSAGRNTGELFF; D gene: TRBD2; clone size: -; J gene: TRBJ2-2; V gene: TRBV7-2
CDR3 DNA: TGTGCCAGCAGCATTAGCGGGGTCGCCTACAATGAGCAGTTCTTC; CDR3 protein: CASSISGVAYNEQFF; D gene: TRBD2; clone size: -; J gene: TRBJ2-1; V gene: TRBV5-6
CDR3 DNA: TGTGCCAGCAGTCTTACATACGATAGCAATCAGCCCCAGCATTTT; CDR3 protein: CASSLTYDSNQPQHF; D gene: -; clone size: -; J gene: TRBJ1-5; V gene: TRBV12-3/TRBV12-4
CDR3 DNA: TGCGCCAGCAGCCCCCAGGCTTACGGGGGGCACACTGAAGCTTTCTTT; CDR3 protein: CASSPQAYGGHTEAFF; D gene: -; clone size: many; J gene: TRBJ1-1; V gene: TRBV4-1
CDR3 DNA: TGCGCCAGCAGCCGCCCGGGGACTAGCGGGGCCTCTTTGGCCGGGGAGCTGTTTTTT; CDR3 protein: CASSRPGTSGASLAGELFF; D gene: TRBD2; clone size: few; J gene: TRBJ2-2; V gene: TRBV4-1
CDR3 DNA: TGCAGCGTTGTAGAGGTCAGCCAAGAGACCCAGTACTTC; CDR3 protein: CSVVEVSQETQYF; D gene: -; clone size: -; J gene: TRBJ2-5; V gene: TRBV29-1
CDR3 DNA: TGTGCCAGCAGTTATACCGCAGGGGAGCAGTTCTTC; CDR3 protein: CASSYTAGEQFF; D gene: -; clone size: few; J gene: TRBJ2-1; V gene: TRBV6-7
CDR3 DNA: TGCGCCAGCAGCCACCTCGGACTAGCGGTTACTAGCACAGATACGCAGTATTTT; CDR3 protein: CASSHLGLAVTSTDTQYF; D gene: TRBD2; clone size: many; J gene: TRBJ2-3; V gene: TRBV4-1
CDR3 DNA: TGTGCCAGCAGCTATCGGGAGTACACAGTTACGCAGTATTTT; CDR3 protein: CASSYREYTVTQYF; D gene: -; clone size: -; J gene: TRBJ2-3; V gene: TRBV7-2
CDR3 DNA: TGCGCCAGCAGCCAAGCCCCCACAAGAGGGAACTATGGCTACACCTTC; CDR3 protein: CASSQAPTRGNYGYTF; D gene: -; clone size: few; J gene: TRBJ1-2; V gene: TRBV4-1
CDR3 DNA: TGTGCCAGCAGTCCCCCGACAGGGGATGGGAACACTGAAGCTTTCTTT; CDR3 protein: CASSPPTGDGNTEAFF; D gene: TRBD1; clone size: many; J gene: TRBJ1-1; V gene: TRBV6-6
CDR3 DNA: TGTGCCAGCAGTTTGGGGTCAGGGAGCGAGCAGTACTTC; CDR3 protein: CASSLGSGSEQYF; D gene: -; clone size: few; J gene: TRBJ2-7; V gene: TRBV12-3/TRBV12-4
CDR3 DNA: TGTGCCAGCAGTTTCGTGAGCAATGAGCAGTTCTTC; CDR3 protein: CASSFVSNEQFF; D gene: -; clone size: few; J gene: TRBJ2-1; V gene: TRBV12-3/TRBV12-4
CDR3 DNA: TGTGCCAGCAGCTTAGAGCTGAGGGGGGTCCAGTACTTC; CDR3 protein: CASSLELRGVQYF; D gene: -; clone size: -; J gene: TRBJ2-5; V gene: TRBV7-2
CDR3 DNA: TGTGCCAGCAGCTTAGCCGAGGACAGGGTCGAGAGTTCGGGCTCCTACGAGCAGTACTTC; CDR3 protein: CASSLAEDRVESSGSYEQYF; D gene: TRBD1; clone size: -; J gene: TRBJ2-7; V gene: TRBV7-8
CDR3 DNA: TGTGCCAGCAATCCGGGCCACAACTCTGGGGCCAACGTCCTGACTTTC; CDR3 protein: CASNPGHNSGANVLTF; D gene: -; clone size: -; J gene: TRBJ2-6; V gene: TRBV6-1
CDR3 DNA: TGTGCCAGCAGTGTATTGAGGTACGAGCAGTACTTC; CDR3 protein: CASSVLRYEQYF; D gene: -; clone size: -; J gene: TRBJ2-7; V gene: TRBV6-1
CDR3 DNA: TGTGCCAGCAGTTTGTGGGACAGGGTAGATACGCAGTATTTT; CDR3 protein: CASSLWDRVDTQYF; D gene: TRBD1; clone size: -; J gene: TRBJ2-3; V gene: TRBV12-3/TRBV12-4
CDR3 DNA: TGTGCCAGCAGCTTAGTAGGGACAGGGGCCTACGAGCAGTACTTC; CDR3 protein: CASSLVGTGAYEQYF; D gene: TRBD1; clone size: -; J gene: TRBJ2-7; V gene: TRBV7-8
CDR3 DNA: TGTGCCAGCAGCTCGGGACGGGGTCAGTGGACCCAGTACTTC; CDR3 protein: CASSSGRGQWTQYF; D gene: -; clone size: -; J gene: TRBJ2-5; V gene: TRBV6-2/TRBV6-3
CDR3 DNA: TGCAGCGTCCGTCTTAATTGGAACACTGAAGCTTTCTTT; CDR3 protein: CSVRLNWNTEAFF; D gene: -; clone size: -; J gene: TRBJ1-1; V gene: TRBV29-1
CDR3 DNA: TGTGCCATCAACCCCCCGGGGGGTGGCTACACCTTC; CDR3 protein: CAINPPGGGYTF; D gene: -; clone size: -; J gene: TRBJ1-2; V gene: TRBV10-3
CDR3 DNA: TGTGCCATCAGTGAAATGAAGGGACGACGAGAGACCCAGTACTTC; CDR3 protein: CAISEMKGRRETQYF; D gene: -; clone size: few; J gene: TRBJ2-5; V gene: TRBV10-3
CDR3 DNA: TGCGCCAGCACCCCAGGCGGATTCTCCTACAATGAGCAGTTCTTC; CDR3 protein: CASTPGGFSYNEQFF; D gene: -; clone size: many; J gene: TRBJ2-1; V gene: TRBV4-1